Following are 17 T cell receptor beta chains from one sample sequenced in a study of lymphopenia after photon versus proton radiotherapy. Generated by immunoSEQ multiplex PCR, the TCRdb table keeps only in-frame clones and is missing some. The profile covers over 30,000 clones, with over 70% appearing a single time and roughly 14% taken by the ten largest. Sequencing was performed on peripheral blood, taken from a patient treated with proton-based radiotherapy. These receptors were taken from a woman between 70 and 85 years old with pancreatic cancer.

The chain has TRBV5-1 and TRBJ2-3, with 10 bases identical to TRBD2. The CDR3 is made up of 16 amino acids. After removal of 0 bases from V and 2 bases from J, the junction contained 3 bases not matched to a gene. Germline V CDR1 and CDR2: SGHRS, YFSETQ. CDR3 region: CASSLGTSGPTDTQYF. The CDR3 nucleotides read TGCGCCAGCAGCTTGGGGACTAGCGGACCCACAGATACGCAGTATTTT. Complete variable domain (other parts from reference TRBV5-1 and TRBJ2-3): KAGVTQTPRYLIKTRGQQVTLSCSPISGHRSVSWYQQTPGQGLQFLFEYFSETQRNKGNFPGRFSGRQFSNSRSEMNVSTLELGDSALYLCASSLGTSGPTDTQYFGPGTRLTVL.

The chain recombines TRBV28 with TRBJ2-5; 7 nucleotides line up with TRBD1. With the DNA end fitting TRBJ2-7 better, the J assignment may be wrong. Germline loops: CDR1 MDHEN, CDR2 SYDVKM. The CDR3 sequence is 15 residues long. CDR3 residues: CASGLRGPSSYEQYF. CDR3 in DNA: TGTGCCAGCGGGCTAAGGGGGCCCAGCTCCTACGAGCAGTACTTC.

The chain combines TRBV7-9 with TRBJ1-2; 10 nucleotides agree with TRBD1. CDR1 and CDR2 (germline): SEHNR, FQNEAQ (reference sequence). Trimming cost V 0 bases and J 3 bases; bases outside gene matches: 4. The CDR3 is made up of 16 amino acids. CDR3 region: CASSLAGQGEDYGYTF. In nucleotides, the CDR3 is TGTGCCAGCAGCTTAGCTGGACAGGGGGAGGACTATGGCTACACCTTC.

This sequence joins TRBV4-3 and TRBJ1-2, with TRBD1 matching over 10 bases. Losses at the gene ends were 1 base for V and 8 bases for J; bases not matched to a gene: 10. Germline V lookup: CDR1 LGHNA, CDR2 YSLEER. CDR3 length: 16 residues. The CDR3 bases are TGCGCCAGCAGCCAAGCCCCATCCCCGACAGGGGGCGGCTACACCTTC. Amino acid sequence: CASSQAPSPTGGGYTF.

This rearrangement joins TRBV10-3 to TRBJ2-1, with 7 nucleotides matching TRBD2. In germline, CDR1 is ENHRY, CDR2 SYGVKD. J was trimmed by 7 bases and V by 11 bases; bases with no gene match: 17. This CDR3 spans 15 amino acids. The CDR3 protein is CACRGVAGRLNEQFF. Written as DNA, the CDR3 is TGTGCCTGCCGGGGGGTAGCTGGCCGTTTAAATGAGCAGTTCTTC.

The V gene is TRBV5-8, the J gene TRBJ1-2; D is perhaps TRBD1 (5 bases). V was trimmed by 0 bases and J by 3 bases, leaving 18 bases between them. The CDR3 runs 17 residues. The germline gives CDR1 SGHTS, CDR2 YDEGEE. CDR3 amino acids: CASSLETGAGGDYGYTF. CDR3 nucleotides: TGTGCCAGCAGCTTGGAGACTGGGGCAGGTGGTGACTATGGCTACACCTTC.

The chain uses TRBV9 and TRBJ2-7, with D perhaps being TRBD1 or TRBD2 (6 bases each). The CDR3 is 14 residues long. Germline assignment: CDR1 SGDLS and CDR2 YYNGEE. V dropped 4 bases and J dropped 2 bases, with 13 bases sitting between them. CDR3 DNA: TGTGCCAGCAGCCCGGGGGACACGACCTACGAGCAGTACTTC. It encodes CASSPGDTTYEQYF.

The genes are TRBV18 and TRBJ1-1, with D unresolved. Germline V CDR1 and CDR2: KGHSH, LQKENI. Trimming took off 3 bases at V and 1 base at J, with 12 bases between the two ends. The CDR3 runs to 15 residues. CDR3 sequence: CASSPGVDRNTEAFF. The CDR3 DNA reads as TGTGCCAGCTCACCCGGGGTGGACCGGAACACTGAAGCTTTCTTT.

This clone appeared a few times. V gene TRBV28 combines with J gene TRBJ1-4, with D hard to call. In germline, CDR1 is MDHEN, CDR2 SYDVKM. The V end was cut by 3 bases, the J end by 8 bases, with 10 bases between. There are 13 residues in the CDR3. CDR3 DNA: TGTGCCAGCAGTTTCGGCTTTCGGGAAAAACTGTTTTTT. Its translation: CASSFGFREKLFF.

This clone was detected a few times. DNA of the CDR3: TGTGCCAGCAGCGCCGGGGAGGGGACAGGGTCCAATGAGCAGTTCTTC. This sequence encodes CASSAGEGTGSNEQFF. The chain employs TRBV9 and TRBJ2-1, with TRBD1 matching 9 bases. Germline V gene data show CDR1 as SGDLS and CDR2 as YYNGEE. Trimming removed 3 bases from V and 6 bases from J; junction bases left unmatched: 10. The CDR3 has 16 amino acids.

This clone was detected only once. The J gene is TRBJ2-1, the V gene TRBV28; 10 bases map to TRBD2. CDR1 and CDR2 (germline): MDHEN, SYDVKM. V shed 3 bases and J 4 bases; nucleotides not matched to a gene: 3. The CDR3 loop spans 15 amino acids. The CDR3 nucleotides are TGTGCCAGCAGTTTTAGGACTAGCGGATACAATGAGCAGTTCTTC. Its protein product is CASSFRTSGYNEQFF.

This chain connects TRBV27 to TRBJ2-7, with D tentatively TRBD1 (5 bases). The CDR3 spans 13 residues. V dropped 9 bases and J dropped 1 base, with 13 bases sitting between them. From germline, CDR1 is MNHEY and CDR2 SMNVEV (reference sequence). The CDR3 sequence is CARPGIRSYEQYF. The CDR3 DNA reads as TGTGCCAGGCCAGGGATTAGGTCCTACGAGCAGTACTTC.

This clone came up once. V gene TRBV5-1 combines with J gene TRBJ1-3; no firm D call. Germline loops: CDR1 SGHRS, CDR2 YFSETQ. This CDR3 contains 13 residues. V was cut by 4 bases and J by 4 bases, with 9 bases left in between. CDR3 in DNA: TGCGCCAGCAGCCCCACCCAGGGAAACACCATATATTTT. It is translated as CASSPTQGNTIYF.

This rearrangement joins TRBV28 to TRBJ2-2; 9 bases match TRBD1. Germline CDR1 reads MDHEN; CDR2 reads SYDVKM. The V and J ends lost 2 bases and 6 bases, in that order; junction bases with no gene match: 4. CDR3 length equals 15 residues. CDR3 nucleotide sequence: TGTGCCAGCAGTTTAACAGGGGGCAGGCCCGGGGAGCTGTTTTTT. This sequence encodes CASSLTGGRPGELFF.

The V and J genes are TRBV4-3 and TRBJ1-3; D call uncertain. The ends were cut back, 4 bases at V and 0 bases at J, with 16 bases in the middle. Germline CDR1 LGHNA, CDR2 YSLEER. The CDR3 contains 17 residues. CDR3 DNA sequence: TGCGCCAGCAGCCCCCGACCCCCAGTTTCCTCTGGAAACACCATATATTTT. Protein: CASSPRPPVSSGNTIYF.

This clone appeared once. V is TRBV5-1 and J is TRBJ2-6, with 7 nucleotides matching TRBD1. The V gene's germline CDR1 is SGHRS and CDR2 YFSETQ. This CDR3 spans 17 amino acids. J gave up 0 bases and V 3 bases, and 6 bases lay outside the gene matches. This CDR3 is CASSSSGQRSGANVLTF. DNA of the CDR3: TGCGCCAGCAGCTCCTCGGGACAGCGCTCTGGGGCCAACGTCCTGACTTTC. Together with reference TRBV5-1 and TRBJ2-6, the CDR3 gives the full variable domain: KAGVTQTPRYLIKTRGQQVTLSCSPISGHRSVSWYQQTPGQGLQFLFEYFSETQRNKGNFPGRFSGRQFSNSRSEMNVSTLELGDSALYLCASSSSGQRSGANVLTFGAGSRLTVL.

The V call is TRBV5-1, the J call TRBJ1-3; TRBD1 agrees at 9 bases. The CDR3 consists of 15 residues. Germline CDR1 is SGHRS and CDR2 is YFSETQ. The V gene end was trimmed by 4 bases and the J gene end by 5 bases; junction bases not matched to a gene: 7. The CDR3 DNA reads TGCGCCAGCAGCGCAACCGGGACAGGGAGAAACACCATATATTTT. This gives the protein CASSATGTGRNTIYF. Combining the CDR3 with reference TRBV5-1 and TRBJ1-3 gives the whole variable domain KAGVTQTPRYLIKTRGQQVTLSCSPISGHRSVSWYQQTPGQGLQFLFEYFSETQRNKGNFPGRFSGRQFSNSRSEMNVSTLELGDSALYLCASSATGTGRNTIYFGEGSWLTVV.